These 24 T cell receptor beta chains originate from one sample sequenced in a study of cytomegalovirus exposure and HLA in healthy donors. Here immunoSEQ multiplex PCR was the method, and the copy in TCRdb shows in-frame clones only, minus some. The table includes fewer than 350,000 clones, 88% detected once. Sequenced: PBMCs. The source is a woman aged 18-30 years in good health and CMV-seronegative.

The chain links TRBV7-2 to TRBJ1-5; TRBD1 agrees at 10 bases. Looked up from germline, CDR1 is SGHTA and CDR2 is FQGNSA. CDR3 length equals 15 residues. V was clipped by 5 bases and J by 7 bases; unmatched bases: 8. This CDR3 reads CASSLRQGAWQPQHF. CDR3 bases: TGTGCCAGCAGCCTCCGACAGGGGGCATGGCAGCCCCAGCATTTT. Together with reference TRBV7-2 and TRBJ1-5, the CDR3 gives the full variable domain: GAGVSQSPSNKVTEKGKDVELRCDPISGHTALYWYRQSLGQGLEFLIYFQGNSAPDKSGLPSDRFSAERTGGSVSTLTIQRTQQEDSAVYLCASSLRQGAWQPQHFGDGTRLSIL.

The V and J genes are TRBV9 and TRBJ1-6; D not certain. The CDR3 is 17 amino acids. Trimming pared 3 bases from V and 0 bases from J, leaving 13 bases between. CDR1 and CDR2 (germline): SGDLS, YYNGEE. DNA for the CDR3: TGTGCCAGCAGCGAAGGCCGCGGGTTCTCCTATAATTCACCCCTCCACTTT. Translation: CASSEGRGFSYNSPLHF.

V and J are TRBV2 and TRBJ2-5; TRBD2 agrees at 7 bases. Germline CDR1 and CDR2: SNHLY and FYNNEI. The CDR3 runs to 12 residues. The V gene end was trimmed by 6 bases and the J gene end by 4 bases; junction bases not matched to a gene: 2. The CDR3 spells CASRPSGETQYF. As DNA, the CDR3 is TGTGCCAGCAGACCTAGCGGAGAGACCCAGTACTTC.

The chain has TRBV28 and TRBJ1-6; TRBD1 aligns across 7 bases. From germline, CDR1 is MDHEN and CDR2 SYDVKM. The V gene end was trimmed by 3 bases and the J gene end by 5 bases; junction bases not matched to a gene: 10. This CDR3 has 17 amino acids. CDR3 coding DNA: TGTGCCAGCAGTTTGTTTGGGACAGTAACAGATAATTCACCCCTCCACTTT. Translated: CASSLFGTVTDNSPLHF.

The chain recombines TRBV4-3 with TRBJ2-7, with no clear D. CDR3 size: 14 residues. Trimming shortened V by 4 bases and J by 0 bases, and 10 bases separated the two germline ends. The germline V gene encodes CDR1 LGHNA and CDR2 YSLEER. CDR3 nucleotide sequence: TGCGCCAGCAGCCTATCTAACTTCTCCTACGAGCAGTACTTC. Translation gives CASSLSNFSYEQYF.

The rearrangement uses TRBV7-3 and TRBJ2-1; D not resolved. The CDR3 covers 12 residues. The V gene's germline CDR1 is SGHTA and CDR2 FQGTGA. The ends were cut back, 1 base at V and 6 bases at J, with 4 bases in the middle. CDR3 loop: CASSLNSNEQFF. The DNA of the CDR3 is TGTGCCAGCAGCTTAAACTCCAATGAGCAGTTCTTC. Combining the CDR3 with reference TRBV7-3 and TRBJ2-1 gives the whole variable domain GAGVSQTPSNKVTEKGKYVELRCDPISGHTALYWYRQSLGQGPEFLIYFQGTGAADDSGLPNDRFFAVRPEGSVSTLKIQRTERGDSAVYLCASSLNSNEQFFGPGTRLTVL.

The CDR3 spells CASSFDRAGGDYEQYF. The CDR3 coding sequence is TGTGCCAGCAGCTTCGACAGGGCAGGAGGCGACTACGAGCAGTACTTC. V and J are TRBV7-2 and TRBJ2-7; TRBD1 matches 7 bases. Germline V gene data show CDR1 as SGHTA and CDR2 as FQGNSA. The CDR3 loop spans 16 amino acids. V trimming: 3 bases; J trimming: 3 bases; junction bases outside the gene matches: 11. The full variable domain, rest sourced from reference TRBV7-2 and TRBJ2-7, is GAGVSQSPSNKVTEKGKDVELRCDPISGHTALYWYRQSLGQGLEFLIYFQGNSAPDKSGLPSDRFSAERTGGSVSTLTIQRTQQEDSAVYLCASSFDRAGGDYEQYFGPGTRLTVT.

The chain links TRBV5-8 to TRBJ1-5, with 9 bases fitting TRBD1. The CDR3 has 14 amino acids. V lost 3 bases to trimming and J lost 7 bases; unmatched junction nucleotides: 5. CDR1 is SGHTS, CDR2 YDEGEE, per germline. In DNA form, the CDR3 reads TGTGCCAGCAGCTGGGACAGGGCTGGGCAGCCCCAGCATTTT. Its protein is CASSWDRAGQPQHF.

V gene TRBV7-9 combines with J gene TRBJ2-5; 7 bases match TRBD1. V lost 5 bases and J lost 5; bases outside the gene matches: 11. This CDR3 is built from 15 residues. CDR1 and CDR2 (germline): SEHNR, FQNEAQ (reference sequence). CDR3: CASSPPDRASETQYF. The CDR3 bases are TGTGCCAGCAGCCCCCCAGACAGGGCGAGCGAGACCCAGTACTTC.

The chain employs TRBV19 and TRBJ2-7, with 7 nucleotides matching TRBD2. The CDR3 is 15 amino acids. Germline trimming cut 3 bases from V and 1 base from J; bases unmatched to any gene: 6. Germline V lookup: CDR1 LNHDA, CDR2 SQIVND (reference sequence). CDR3 protein: CASSMVAGGSYEQYF. The CDR3 DNA follows: TGTGCCAGTAGTATGGTAGCGGGCGGGTCCTACGAGCAGTACTTC. Full variable domain (rest looked up from reference TRBV19 and TRBJ2-7): DGGITQSPKYLFRKEGQNVTLSCEQNLNHDAMYWYRQDPGQGLRLIYYSQIVNDFQKGDIAEGYSVSREKKESFPLTVTSAQKNPTAFYLCASSMVAGGSYEQYFGPGTRLTVT.

This chain links TRBV10-2 with TRBJ1-2; the D is unclear. CDR1 is WSHSY, CDR2 SAAADI, per germline. V dropped 2 bases and J dropped 4 bases, with 5 bases sitting between them. The CDR3 contains 12 residues. The CDR3 nucleotides read TGCGCCAGCAGTGAGGGCGGCTATGGCTACACCTTC. Translated: CASSEGGYGYTF.

The chain employs TRBV5-1 and TRBJ2-7; 12 nucleotides agree with TRBD2. The CDR3 loop spans 16 amino acids. The germline V gene has CDR1 SGHRS and CDR2 YFSETQ. The V and J ends lost 4 bases and 0 bases, in that order; junction bases with no gene match: 5. The CDR3 nucleotides read TGCGCCAGCAGCCCAACGGGACTAGCGGGCTCCTACGAGCAGTACTTC. This translates into CASSPTGLAGSYEQYF.

The J gene is TRBJ2-1, the V gene TRBV6-5, with a tentative D call TRBD2 (6 bases). This CDR3 comprises 16 residues. V was pared by 0 bases and J by 9 bases, with 18 bases between. Germline V gives CDR1 MNHEY, CDR2 SVGAGI. The CDR3 coding sequence is TGTGCCAGCAGTTACTCCGGAGGGACCGGTTTCGGTGAGCAGTTCTTC. Translating it yields CASSYSGGTGFGEQFF.

The chain combines TRBV6-6 with TRBJ1-4; 8 positions agree with TRBD1. V dropped 5 bases and J dropped 7; count of bases not matched to a gene: 6. There are 14 residues in the CDR3. The V gene's germline CDR1 is MNHNY and CDR2 SVGAGI (reference sequence). The CDR3 bases are TGTGCCAGCAGTAAACAGGGGGGAGGTGAAAAACTGTTTTTT. Translated, it gives CASSKQGGGEKLFF.

The J gene is TRBJ2-5, the V gene TRBV2, with TRBD2 identical over 7 bases. CDR3 size: 17 residues. Germline values: CDR1 SNHLY, CDR2 FYNNEI. V shed 7 bases and J 5 bases; nucleotides not matched to a gene: 19. CDR3 amino acids: CASTRKRTSALGETQYF. The CDR3 bases are TGTGCCAGCACCCGAAAGAGGACTAGTGCCCTTGGGGAGACCCAGTACTTC. Looking up the rest from reference TRBV2 and TRBJ2-5 gives the full variable domain: EPEVTQTPSHQVTQMGQEVILRCVPISNHLYFYWYRQILGQKVEFLVSFYNNEISEKSEIFDDQFSVERPDGSNFTLKIRSTKLEDSAMYFCASTRKRTSALGETQYFGPGTRLLVL.

On this clone: A read error may produce the germline difference seen at one junction end. Other DNA sequences in this sample translate to the same CDR3. V usage is TRBV13 and J usage is TRBJ1-2; D perhaps matches TRBD1 (5 bases). CDR1 and CDR2 (germline): PRHDT, FYEKMQ (reference sequence). The CDR3 length is 14 residues. CDR3 bases: TGTGCCAGCAGCCTAGGGCAGGGAGGCTATGGCTACACCTTC. This gives the protein CASSLGQGGYGYTF.

The V call is TRBV28, the J call TRBJ1-5, with 7 bases identical to TRBD1. Germline loops: CDR1 MDHEN, CDR2 SYDVKM. After removal of 8 bases from V and 0 bases from J, the junction contained 19 bases not matched to a gene. This CDR3 spans 19 amino acids. The CDR3 spells CASFTPGTKGAYSNQPQHF. The CDR3, as DNA: TGTGCCAGCTTTACCCCTGGGACAAAGGGGGCTTATAGCAATCAGCCCCAGCATTTT.

The V and J genes are TRBV19 and TRBJ2-7; 11 nucleotides line up with TRBD2. J gave up 3 bases and V 4 bases, and 8 bases lay outside the gene matches. This CDR3 has 16 amino acids. The germline CDR1 and CDR2 sequences are LNHDA and SQIVND (reference sequence). The CDR3 reads CASSTRTSGLGYEQYF. The CDR3 DNA sequence: TGTGCCAGTAGTACCAGGACTAGCGGGCTAGGCTACGAGCAGTACTTC.

The chain links TRBV19 to TRBJ2-6; 7 bases align to TRBD1. The germline CDR1 and CDR2 sequences are LNHDA and SQIVND (reference sequence). Trimming at V came to 9 bases and at J to 1 base, leaving 6 bases not matched to a gene. This CDR3 contains 15 residues. The CDR3 loop is CASSQDRSGANVLTF. CDR3 in DNA: TGTGCCAGCTCACAGGACAGGTCTGGGGCCAACGTCCTGACTTTC.

This rearrangement joins TRBV4-1 to TRBJ1-1; a possible D gene is TRBD1 (5 bases). This CDR3 region has 14 residues. Germline lookup yields CDR1 MGHRA and CDR2 YSYEKL. The ends were cut back, 4 bases at V and 3 bases at J, with 12 bases in the middle. CDR3 sequence reads: CASSPPDSYTEAFF. The CDR3 region has the DNA TGCGCCAGCAGCCCGCCCGACAGCTACACTGAAGCTTTCTTT.

The chain carries TRBV27 and TRBJ1-1; perhaps TRBD1 as D (5 bases). The germline V gene has CDR1 MNHEY and CDR2 SMNVEV (reference sequence). Trimming removed 3 bases from V and 0 bases from J, with 17 bases in between. The CDR3 is 17 residues long. The DNA for the CDR3 is TGTGCCAGCAGTTTCATAGGGCAGGGTAACATGAACACTGAAGCTTTCTTT. It yields the protein CASSFIGQGNMNTEAFF.

The V gene is TRBV5-6, the J gene TRBJ2-1; TRBD2 might be the D (7 bases). The V gene's germline CDR1 is SGHDT and CDR2 YYEEEE. The CDR3 runs 17 residues. V lost 0 bases and J lost 7, with 20 bases in between. The CDR3 region is CASSLEGPGGRGNEQFF. CDR3 nucleotide sequence: TGTGCCAGCAGCTTGGAAGGGCCGGGGGGAAGGGGGAATGAGCAGTTCTTC.

V usage is TRBV4-1 and J usage is TRBJ1-2; possible D gene TRBD1, 5 bases. The CDR3 runs to 15 residues. V lost 0 bases and J 4 bases, leaving 12 bases between the germline ends. Germline CDR1 is MGHRA and CDR2 is YSYEKL. As DNA, the CDR3 is TGCGCCAGCAGCCAAGAAATCTCCAGGGCCTATGGCTACACCTTC. It is translated as CASSQEISRAYGYTF.

This chain links TRBV6-1 with TRBJ2-7; D unresolved. CDR1 MNHNS and CDR2 SASEGT come from the germline V gene. V lost 7 bases to trimming and J lost 2 bases, with 18 bases between them. This CDR3 has 15 amino acids. In nucleotides, the CDR3 is TGTGCCAGCAACAACTCTTTCCGGAGTCCCTACGAGCAGTACTTC. Translation gives CASNNSFRSPYEQYF.